The 2 T cell receptor beta chains below were found in one sample sequenced in a study of shared clonotypes between healthy human individuals. Measured with immunoSEQ multiplex PCR; TCRdb has only the in-frame clones, and not every one. Here the sample spans around 690,000 clones, about 92% being singletons. What was sequenced was memory CD8+ T cells from PBMCs. Subset reported: CD45RO+ cells pooled with CCR7-negative TemRA cells. These receptors came from a man aged 18 to 29 in good health. Some clones in this sample may be carry-over from other donors' samples.

The rearrangement uses TRBV30 and TRBJ2-7; no clear D gene. The V gene's germline CDR1 is GTSNPN and CDR2 SVGIG (reference sequence). The CDR3 totals 12 residues. Trimming shortened V by 0 bases and J by 6 bases, and 9 bases separated the two germline ends. The CDR3, as DNA: TGTGCCTGGAGTGTACTCGGAAGCGAGCAGTACTTC. Translation gives CAWSVLGSEQYF. Combining the CDR3 with reference TRBV30 and TRBJ2-7 gives the whole variable domain SQTIHQWPATLVQPVGSPLSLECTVEGTSNPNLYWYRQAAGRGLQLLFYSVGIGQISSEVPQNLSASRPQDRQFILSSKKLLLSDSGFYLCAWSVLGSEQYFGPGTRLTVT.

CDR3 bases: TGTGCCAGCAGTTACGGGGCCATGAACACTGAAGCTTTCTTT. It translates to CASSYGAMNTEAFF. The rearrangement joins TRBV6-5 to TRBJ1-1, with D perhaps matching TRBD1 (5 bases). This CDR3 region has 14 residues. Trimming cost V 2 bases and J 0 bases, with 7 bases left between them. Germline V gene sequence: CDR1 MNHEY, CDR2 SVGAGI.